This T cell receptor beta chain was identified in a study of blood T cell repertoires in COVID-19. CDR3 size: 16 residues. Germline CDR1 is SGHTA and CDR2 is FQGTGA. V trimming: 3 bases; J trimming: 7 bases; junction bases outside the gene matches: 11. Using immunoSEQ multiplex PCR, the repertoire was profiled, and TCRdb retains in-frame clones only, with some absent. The sample has 150,000 to 200,000 clones, about 80% seen once. This clonotype was obtained from a woman in her 70s with acute or convalescent COVID-19. The sample comprised peripheral blood. The rearrangement joins TRBV7-3 to TRBJ1-1; TRBD1 aligns across 10 bases. This CDR3 is CASSLGADRGLGEAFF. CDR3 coding DNA: TGTGCCAGCAGCTTGGGAGCCGACAGGGGGCTTGGTGAAGCTTTCTTT. Full variable domain (outside the CDR3, taken from reference TRBV7-3 and TRBJ1-1): GAGVSQTPSNKVTEKGKYVELRCDPISGHTALYWYRQSLGQGPEFLIYFQGTGAADDSGLPNDRFFAVRPEGSVSTLKIQRTERGDSAVYLCASSLGADRGLGEAFFGQGTRLTVV.